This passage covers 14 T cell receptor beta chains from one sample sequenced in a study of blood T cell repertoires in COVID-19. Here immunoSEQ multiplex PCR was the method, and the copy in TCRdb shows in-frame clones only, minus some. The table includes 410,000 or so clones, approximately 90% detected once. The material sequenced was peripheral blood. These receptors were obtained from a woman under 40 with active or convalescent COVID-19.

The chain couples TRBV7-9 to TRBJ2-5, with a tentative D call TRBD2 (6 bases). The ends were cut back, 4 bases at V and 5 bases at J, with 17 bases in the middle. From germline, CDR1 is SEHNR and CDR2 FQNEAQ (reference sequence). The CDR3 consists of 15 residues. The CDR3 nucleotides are TGTGCCAGCAGCTCCCGACTAGTCCGTACGGAGACCCAGTACTTC. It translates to CASSSRLVRTETQYF.

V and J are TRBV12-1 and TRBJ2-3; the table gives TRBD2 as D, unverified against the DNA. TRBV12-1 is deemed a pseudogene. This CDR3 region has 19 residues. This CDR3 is CASSLRLAGVREMGDTQYF. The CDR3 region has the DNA TGTGCCAGCAGCTTGCGACTAGCGGGGGTGCGGGAGATGGGCGATACGCAGTATTTT.

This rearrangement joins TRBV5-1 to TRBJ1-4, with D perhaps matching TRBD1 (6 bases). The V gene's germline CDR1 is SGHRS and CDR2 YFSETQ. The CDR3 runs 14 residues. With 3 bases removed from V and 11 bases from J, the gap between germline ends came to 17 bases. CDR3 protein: CASSSSWTAEKLFF. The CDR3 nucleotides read TGCGCCAGCAGCTCATCCTGGACAGCTGAGAAACTGTTTTTT. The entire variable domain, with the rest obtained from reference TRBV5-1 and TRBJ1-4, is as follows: KAGVTQTPRYLIKTRGQQVTLSCSPISGHRSVSWYQQTPGQGLQFLFEYFSETQRNKGNFPGRFSGRQFSNSRSEMNVSTLELGDSALYLCASSSSWTAEKLFFGSGTQLSVL.

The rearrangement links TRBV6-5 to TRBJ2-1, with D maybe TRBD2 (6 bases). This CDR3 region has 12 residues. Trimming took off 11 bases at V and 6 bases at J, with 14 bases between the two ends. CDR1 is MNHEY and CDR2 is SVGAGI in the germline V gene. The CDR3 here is CASGGQGNEQFF. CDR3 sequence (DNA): TGTGCCTCCGGGGGTCAGGGCAATGAGCAGTTCTTC.

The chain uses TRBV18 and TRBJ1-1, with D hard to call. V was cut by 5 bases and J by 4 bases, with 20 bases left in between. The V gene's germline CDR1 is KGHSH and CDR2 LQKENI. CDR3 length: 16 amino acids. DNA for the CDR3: TGTGCCAGCTCATCATTTTTCGGGGTTTCTCGCACTGAAGCTTTCTTT. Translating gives CASSSFFGVSRTEAFF.

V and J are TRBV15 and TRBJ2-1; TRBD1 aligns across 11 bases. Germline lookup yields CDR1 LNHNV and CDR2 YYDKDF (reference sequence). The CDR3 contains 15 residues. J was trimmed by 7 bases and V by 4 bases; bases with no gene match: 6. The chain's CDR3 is CATSIRDRGSNEQFF. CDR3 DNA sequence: TGTGCCACCAGCATCCGGGACAGGGGGTCAAATGAGCAGTTCTTC.

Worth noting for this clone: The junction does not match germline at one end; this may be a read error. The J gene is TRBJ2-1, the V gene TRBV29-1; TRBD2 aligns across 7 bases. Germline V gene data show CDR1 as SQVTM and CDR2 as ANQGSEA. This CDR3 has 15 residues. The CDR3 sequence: CSALTSYTSHNEQFF. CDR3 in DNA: TGCAGCGCCCTGACTAGCTATACCTCCCACAATGAGCAGTTCTTC.

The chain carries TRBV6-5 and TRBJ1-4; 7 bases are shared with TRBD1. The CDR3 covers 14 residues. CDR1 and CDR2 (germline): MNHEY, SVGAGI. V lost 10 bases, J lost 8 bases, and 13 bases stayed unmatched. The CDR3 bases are TGTGCCACCAAACCGGACAGGATTAGCGAAAAACTGTTTTTT. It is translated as CATKPDRISEKLFF.

CDR3 in DNA: TGTGCCAGCAGCCGAAATCCAGGGGGCAACTACGAGCAGTACTTC. Translation gives CASSRNPGGNYEQYF. This rearrangement joins TRBV14 to TRBJ2-7; 8 bases fit TRBD1. The V gene end was trimmed by 4 bases and the J gene end by 3 bases; junction bases not matched to a gene: 8. The CDR3 runs 15 residues. Germline lookup yields CDR1 SGHDN and CDR2 FVKESK. The whole variable domain, remainder taken from reference TRBV14 and TRBJ2-7, is EAGVTQFPSHSVIEKGQTVTLRCDPISGHDNLYWYRRVMGKEIKFLLHFVKESKQDESGMPNNRFLAERTGGTYSTLKVQPAELEDSGVYFCASSRNPGGNYEQYFGPGTRLTVT.

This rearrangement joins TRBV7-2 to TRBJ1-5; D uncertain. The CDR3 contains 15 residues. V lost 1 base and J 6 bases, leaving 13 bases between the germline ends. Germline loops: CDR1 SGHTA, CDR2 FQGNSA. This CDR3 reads CASSLESRPSQPQHF. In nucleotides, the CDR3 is TGTGCCAGCAGCTTAGAATCCCGCCCCAGTCAGCCCCAGCATTTT.

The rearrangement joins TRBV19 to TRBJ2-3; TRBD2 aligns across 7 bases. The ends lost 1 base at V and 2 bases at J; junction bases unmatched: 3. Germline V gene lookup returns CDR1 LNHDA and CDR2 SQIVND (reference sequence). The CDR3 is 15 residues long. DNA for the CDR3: TGTGCCAGTAGTATAGCGGGGGGATTCACAGATACGCAGTATTTT. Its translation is CASSIAGGFTDTQYF.

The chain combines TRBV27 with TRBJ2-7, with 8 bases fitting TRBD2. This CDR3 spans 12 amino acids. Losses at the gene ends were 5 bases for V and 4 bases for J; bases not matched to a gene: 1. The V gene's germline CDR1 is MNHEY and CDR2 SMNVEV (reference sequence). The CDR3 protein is CASSTSGYEQYF. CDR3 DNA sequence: TGTGCCAGCAGTACTAGCGGTTACGAGCAGTACTTC.

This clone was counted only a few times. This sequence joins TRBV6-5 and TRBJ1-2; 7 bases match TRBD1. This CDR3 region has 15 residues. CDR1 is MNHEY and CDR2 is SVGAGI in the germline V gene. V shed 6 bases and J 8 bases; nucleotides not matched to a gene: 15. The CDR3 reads CASRLHQTGIDGYTF. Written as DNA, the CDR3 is TGTGCCAGCAGGCTCCACCAGACAGGGATCGACGGCTACACCTTC.

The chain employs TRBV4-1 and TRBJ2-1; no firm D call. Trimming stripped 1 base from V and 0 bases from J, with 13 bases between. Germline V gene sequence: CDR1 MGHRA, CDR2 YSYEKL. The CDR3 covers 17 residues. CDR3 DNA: TGCGCCAGCAGCCAAGTTGTAGTCGGTAGCTCCTACAATGAGCAGTTCTTC. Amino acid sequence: CASSQVVVGSSYNEQFF.